This T cell receptor (beta chain) emerged from a study of shared clonotypes between healthy human individuals. Worth noting for this clone: The antigen is unknown.

Repertoires were generated with immunoSEQ multiplex PCR, while TCRdb's copy carries only in-frame clones and drops some. The sample holds around 510,000 clones; roughly 95% are singletons and the top ten take about 0.064%. Germline CDR1 is MRHNA and CDR2 is SNTAGT. CDR3 length: 16 amino acids. V shed 4 bases and J 2 bases; nucleotides not matched to a gene: 6. Findings of the study overall: Rarefaction curves obtained for sorted subsets showed sequencing incomplete despite large depth.

The sequencing input was naive CD4+ T cells sorted from blood. The subset denotes: CD45RA+ positively selected. This clonotype was sampled from a woman aged 25 to 45 in good health. The chain has TRBV6-4 and TRBJ2-2; 8 bases align to TRBD2. CDR3 sequence reads: CASSAESGSNTGELFF. CDR3 sequence (DNA): TGTGCCAGCAGTGCCGAGAGCGGGAGTAACACCGGGGAGCTGTTTTTT.